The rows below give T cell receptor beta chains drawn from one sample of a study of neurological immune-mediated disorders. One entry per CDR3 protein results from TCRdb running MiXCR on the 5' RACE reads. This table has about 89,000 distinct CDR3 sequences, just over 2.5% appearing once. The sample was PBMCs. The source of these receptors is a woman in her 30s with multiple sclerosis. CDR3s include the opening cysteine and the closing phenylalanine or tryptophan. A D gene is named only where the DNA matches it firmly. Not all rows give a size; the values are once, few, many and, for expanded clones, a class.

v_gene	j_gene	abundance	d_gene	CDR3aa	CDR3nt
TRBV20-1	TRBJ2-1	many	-	CSAGDFSYNEQFF	TGCAGTGCTGGCGACTTCTCCTACAATGAGCAGTTCTTC
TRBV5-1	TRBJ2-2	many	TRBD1	CASSFGTDYTGELFF	TGCGCCAGCAGCTTTGGGACAGACTACACCGGGGAGCTGTTTTTT
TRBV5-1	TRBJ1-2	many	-	CASSSEGSINYGYTF	TGCGCCAGCAGCTCAGAGGGGTCAATTAACTATGGCTACACCTTC
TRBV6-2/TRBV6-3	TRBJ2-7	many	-	CASSYGLIYEQYF	TGTGCCAGCAGTTACGGGCTGATCTACGAGCAGTACTTC
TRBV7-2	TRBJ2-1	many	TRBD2	CATTRTSGSNEQFF	TGTGCCACAACCAGGACTAGCGGGAGTAATGAGCAGTTCTTC
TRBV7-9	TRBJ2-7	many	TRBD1	CASSDRHYEQYF	TGTGCCAGCTCGGACAGGCACTACGAGCAGTACTTC
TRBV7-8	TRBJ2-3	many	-	CASSLSVLTDTQYF	TGTGCCAGCAGCTTAAGCGTGCTCACAGATACGCAGTATTTT
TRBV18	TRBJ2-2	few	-	CASSPSQRRRTGELFF	TGTGCCAGCTCACCATCACAGCGCAGAAGGACCGGGGAGCTGTTTTTT
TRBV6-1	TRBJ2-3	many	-	CASRGDLPDTQYF	TGTGCCAGCAGGGGGGACCTTCCAGATACGCAGTATTTT
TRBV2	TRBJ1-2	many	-	CASSEPPDYGYTF	TGTGCCAGCAGTGAACCCCCGGACTATGGCTACACCTTC
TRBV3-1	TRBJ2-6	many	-	CASSQNIGTGANVLTF	TGTGCCAGCAGCCAGAATATCGGCACTGGGGCCAACGTCCTGACTTTC
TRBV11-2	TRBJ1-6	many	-	CASSLTGDNSPLHF	TGTGCCAGCAGCTTGACAGGTGATAATTCACCCCTCCACTTT
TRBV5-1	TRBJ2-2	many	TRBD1	CASSSGQGDTGELFF	TGCGCCAGCAGCTCGGGACAGGGGGACACCGGGGAGCTGTTTTTT
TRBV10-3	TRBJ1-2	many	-	CAISRDSGGANYGYTF	TGTGCCATCAGCCGAGATTCCGGGGGAGCTAACTATGGCTACACCTTC
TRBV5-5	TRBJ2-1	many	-	CASSTRGGYNEQFF	TGTGCCAGCAGCACTAGGGGGGGTTACAATGAGCAGTTCTTC
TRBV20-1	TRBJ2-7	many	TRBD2	CSARSPAGRALYEQYF	TGCAGTGCTAGATCCCCGGCCGGGAGGGCCCTCTACGAGCAGTACTTC
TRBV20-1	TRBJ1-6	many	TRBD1	CSARGDRQNSPLHF	TGCAGTGCTAGAGGGGACAGACAAAATTCACCCCTCCACTTT
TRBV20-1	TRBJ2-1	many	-	CSARASLSSYNEQFF	TGCAGTGCTAGAGCAAGCCTTTCCTCCTACAATGAGCAGTTCTTC
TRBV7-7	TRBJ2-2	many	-	CASRKLAGELFF	TGTGCTAGCAGAAAACTAGCTGGGGAGCTGTTTTTT
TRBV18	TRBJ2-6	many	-	CAGLRRQDNVLTF	TGTGCCGGATTAAGGCGGCAGGATAACGTCCTGACTTTC
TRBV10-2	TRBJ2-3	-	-	CASSDSLDTQYF	TGCGCCAGCTCAGACTCACTGGATACGCAGTATTTT
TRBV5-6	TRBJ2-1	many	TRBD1	CASSLWGQDNEQFF	TGTGCCAGCAGCTTGTGGGGACAGGACAATGAGCAGTTCTTC
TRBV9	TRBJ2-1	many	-	CASSVATVPYNEQFF	TGTGCCAGCAGCGTAGCGACAGTTCCTTACAATGAGCAGTTCTTC
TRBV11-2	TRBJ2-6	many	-	CASSFLASGANVLTF	TGTGCCAGCAGCTTTTTAGCTTCAGGGGCCAACGTCCTGACTTTC
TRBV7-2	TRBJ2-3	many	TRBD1	CASSSSGTGKPDTQYF	TGTGCCAGCAGCTCGTCCGGGACAGGGAAACCGGATACGCAGTATTTT
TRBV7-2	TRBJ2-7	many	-	CASSPSLVREQYF	TGTGCCAGCAGCCCGAGTTTAGTTCGCGAGCAGTACTTC
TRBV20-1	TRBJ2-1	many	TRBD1	CSAPRDRDNEQFF	TGCAGTGCCCCCAGAGACAGGGACAATGAGCAGTTCTTC
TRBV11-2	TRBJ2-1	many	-	CASSRPVAGNYNEQFF	TGTGCCAGCAGCCGCCCCGTGGCGGGCAATTACAATGAGCAGTTCTTC
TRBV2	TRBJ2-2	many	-	CASSPTGGTGELFF	TGTGCCAGCAGCCCCACCGGGGGCACCGGGGAGCTGTTTTTT
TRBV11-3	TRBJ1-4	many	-	CASSLLSNEKLFF	TGTGCCAGCAGCCTACTCAGTAATGAAAAACTGTTTTTT
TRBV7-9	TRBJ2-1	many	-	CASSYRLENEQFF	TGTGCCAGCAGTTATAGACTCGAGAATGAGCAGTTCTTC
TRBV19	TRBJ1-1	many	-	CACYRNTEAFF	TGTGCCTGCTACCGCAACACTGAAGCTTTCTTT
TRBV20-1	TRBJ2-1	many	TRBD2	CSARGREGREQFF	TGCAGTGCTAGGGGGCGGGAGGGCCGTGAGCAGTTCTTC
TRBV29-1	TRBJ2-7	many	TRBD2	CSALAGDSYEQYF	TGCAGCGCTTTAGCGGGGGACTCCTACGAGCAGTACTTC
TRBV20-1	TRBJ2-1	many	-	CSASSGPGYNEQFF	TGCAGTGCTAGTTCGGGGCCAGGATACAATGAGCAGTTCTTC
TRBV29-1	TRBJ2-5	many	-	CSVQTEGETQYF	TGCAGCGTTCAAACAGAAGGAGAGACCCAGTACTTC
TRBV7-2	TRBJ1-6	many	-	CASSLESPLHF	TGTGCCAGCAGCTTAGAGTCACCCCTCCACTTT
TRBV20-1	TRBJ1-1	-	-	CSAALGGEAFF	TGCAGTGCTGCACTTGGGGGTGAAGCTTTCTTT
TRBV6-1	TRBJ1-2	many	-	CASSVLYGYTF	TGTGCCAGCAGTGTCCTATACGGCTACACCTTC
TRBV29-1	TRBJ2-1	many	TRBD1	CSVLPGGLNEQFF	TGCAGCGTTCTGCCAGGGGGCCTCAATGAGCAGTTCTTC
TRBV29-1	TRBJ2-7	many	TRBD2	CSVPRGSGESEQYF	TGCAGCGTTCCGCGCGGGAGTGGGGAATCCGAGCAGTACTTC
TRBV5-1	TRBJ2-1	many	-	CASSDRDSRNEQFF	TGCGCCAGCAGTGACCGGGACTCCCGAAATGAGCAGTTCTTC